Below, 19 T cell receptor beta chains from the same sample are listed, as sequenced in a study of blood T cell repertoires in COVID-19. Libraries were prepared by immunoSEQ multiplex PCR; TCRdb keeps only in-frame clonotypes and omits some of them. The sample has 380,000 or so clones; roughly 90% are singletons. Specimen: peripheral blood. The receptors were sampled from a middle-aged man with acute or convalescent COVID-19.

The chain couples TRBV28 to TRBJ1-1; D call uncertain. CDR1 and CDR2 from the germline V gene are MDHEN and SYDVKM. The CDR3 consists of 11 residues. V lost 3 bases and J 8 bases, leaving 7 bases between the germline ends. CDR3 coding DNA: TGTGCCAGCAGTTTTTTTCGGGAAGCTTTCTTT. This codes for CASSFFREAFF.

This rearrangement joins TRBV6-5 to TRBJ1-1; 7 positions match TRBD1. This CDR3 contains 15 residues. The V gene end was trimmed by 2 bases and the J gene end by 1 base; junction bases not matched to a gene: 4. Germline CDR1 MNHEY, CDR2 SVGAGI. CDR3 bases: TGTGCCAGCAGTTACGGTTACAGGGGGAACACTGAAGCTTTCTTT. Amino acids: CASSYGYRGNTEAFF.

The chain employs TRBV3-1 (or the pseudogene TRBV3-2) and TRBJ1-1, with a possible D match to TRBD1 (6 bases). Trimming left V 2 bases short and J 10 bases short, with 8 bases between. Germline loops: CDR1 LGHDT, CDR2 YNNKEL (reference sequence). The CDR3 length is 11 residues. CDR3 coding DNA: TGTGCCAGCAGCCAAAGGGGGGGAGCTTTCTTT. Protein product: CASSQRGGAFF.

This chain joins TRBV7-2 and TRBJ1-2, with TRBD1 matching 8 bases. This CDR3 has 15 residues. V lost 3 bases to trimming and J lost 5 bases; unmatched junction nucleotides: 8. The V gene's germline CDR1 is SGHTA and CDR2 FQGNSA. The CDR3 region is CASSFNGQGLYGYTF. The CDR3, as DNA: TGTGCCAGCAGCTTTAACGGACAGGGCTTGTATGGCTACACCTTC. Supplemented by reference TRBV7-2 and TRBJ1-2, the full variable domain reads GAGVSQSPSNKVTEKGKDVELRCDPISGHTALYWYRQSLGQGLEFLIYFQGNSAPDKSGLPSDRFSAERTGGSVSTLTIQRTQQEDSAVYLCASSFNGQGLYGYTFGSGTRLTVV.

This clone was recorded only once. V is TRBV10-3 and J is TRBJ1-6, with 7 bases that match TRBD1. This CDR3 contains 17 residues. J gave up 10 bases and V 2 bases, and 14 bases lay outside the gene matches. Germline-derived CDR1 and CDR2 are ENHRY and SYGVKD. This CDR3 reads CAISEGLTYRGESPLHF. CDR3 nucleotides: TGTGCCATCAGTGAGGGATTAACCTACAGGGGTGAATCACCCCTCCACTTT.

With regard to this clone: Possible read error: a much larger clone is one base away. This chain joins TRBV27 and TRBJ1-2; 7 nucleotides agree with TRBD1. V lost 4 bases and J lost 2; bases outside the gene matches: 4. CDR1 is MNHEY, CDR2 SMNVEV, per germline (reference sequence). This CDR3 is built from 14 residues. The chain's CDR3 is CASSSGTANYGYTF. For the CDR3, the DNA is TGTGCCAGCAGTTCCGGGACAGCCAACTATGGCTACACCTTC.

This clone was observed a few times. CDR3 protein: CASSQLTSSSGANVLTF. The CDR3 nucleotides read TGTGCCAGCAGCCAACTCACTTCAAGCTCTGGGGCCAACGTCCTGACTTTC. The V and J genes are TRBV4-2 and TRBJ2-6, with D hard to call. Germline V CDR1 and CDR2: LGHNA, YNFKEQ. The ends were cut back, 2 bases at V and 0 bases at J, with 11 bases in the middle. The CDR3 contains 17 residues.

The rearrangement links TRBV6-2 or TRBV6-3 to TRBJ1-6; tentative D call: TRBD1 (5 bases). Germline V gene lookup returns CDR1 MNHEY and CDR2 SVGEGT. Trimming took 5 bases from V and 7 from J, leaving 18 bases between them. There are 16 residues in the CDR3. The CDR3 DNA reads as TGTGCCAGCAGTCCGTTTCCACAGGAACTAAATTCACCCCTCCACTTT. Protein product: CASSPFPQELNSPLHF.

The chain carries TRBV20-1 and TRBJ1-5; TRBD1 is a possible D gene (5 bases). V lost 3 bases, J lost 6 bases, and 27 bases lay in between. The CDR3 contains 18 residues. The germline V gene has CDR1 DFQATT and CDR2 SNEGSKA (reference sequence). CDR3 amino acids: CSASRILGRGVNLQPQHF. Here the CDR3 DNA reads TGCAGTGCTAGTAGGATCCTCGGGAGGGGTGTGAATCTTCAGCCCCAGCATTTT.

The chain uses TRBV4-1 and TRBJ1-5, with unresolved D. The germline V and J ends were trimmed by 1 base and 1 base, with 11 bases remaining between them. CDR1 is MGHRA and CDR2 is YSYEKL in the germline V gene. The CDR3 sequence is 16 residues long. The CDR3 nucleotides are TGCGCCAGCAGCCAAGTGGCCGGAGGGAGCAATCAGCCCCAGCATTTT. This sequence encodes CASSQVAGGSNQPQHF.

The rearrangement joins TRBV10-3 to TRBJ1-1, with a tentative D call TRBD1 (5 bases). CDR1 and CDR2 (germline): ENHRY, SYGVKD. V lost 0 bases and J lost 0, with 8 bases in between. The CDR3 spans 15 residues. The CDR3: CAISESAGLNTEAFF. In nucleotides, the CDR3 is TGTGCCATCAGTGAGTCTGCAGGGCTGAACACTGAAGCTTTCTTT.

The chain is built from TRBV28 and TRBJ2-7; no clear D. Trimming stripped 2 bases from V and 5 bases from J, with 4 bases between. Germline V gives CDR1 MDHEN, CDR2 SYDVKM. The length of the CDR3 is 11 residues. Here the CDR3 reads CASSLIDEQYF. Here the CDR3 DNA reads TGTGCCAGCAGTTTAATCGACGAGCAGTACTTC.

This sequence joins TRBV30 and TRBJ2-7; a weak D match, TRBD2 (5 bases). The CDR3 sequence is 13 residues long. Germline-derived CDR1 and CDR2 are GTSNPN and SVGIG (reference sequence). Trimming pared 4 bases from V and 0 bases from J, leaving 10 bases between. The CDR3 spells CAWILGDSYEQYF. CDR3 in DNA: TGTGCCTGGATCCTCGGGGACTCCTACGAGCAGTACTTC.

CDR3 sequence: CASSQVGVAGNEQFF. CDR3 nucleotides: TGTGCCAGCAGCCAAGTCGGGGTAGCGGGAAATGAGCAGTTCTTC. This rearrangement joins TRBV3-1 (or the pseudogene TRBV3-2) to TRBJ2-1; 8 bases map to TRBD2. From germline, CDR1 is LGHDT and CDR2 YNNKEL (reference sequence). This CDR3 has 15 amino acids. Unmatched junction bases numbered 6, after V lost 1 base and J lost 7 bases.

The chain couples TRBV5-1 to TRBJ2-3, with D possibly matching TRBD1 (5 bases). CDR1 and CDR2 (germline): SGHRS, YFSETQ. The CDR3 runs to 13 residues. V dropped 0 bases and J dropped 4 bases, with 6 bases sitting between them. The CDR3 DNA sequence: TGCGCCAGCAGCTTGGTAGGGGCAGATACGCAGTATTTT. Amino acids: CASSLVGADTQYF.

The chain employs TRBV5-5 and TRBJ1-4; possibly TRBD1 for D (6 bases). V gave up 4 bases and J gave up 3 bases, with 13 bases separating them. CDR1 is SGHKS, CDR2 YYEKEE, per germline (reference sequence). CDR3 length: 15 residues. CDR3 in DNA: TGTGCCAGCAGCCTGTCAGGGGAGTCTAATGAAAAACTGTTTTTT. Its protein is CASSLSGESNEKLFF. Supplemented by reference TRBV5-5 and TRBJ1-4, the full variable domain reads DAGVTQSPTHLIKTRGQQVTLRCSPISGHKSVSWYQQVLGQGPQFIFQYYEKEERGRGNFPDRFSARQFPNYSSELNVNALLLGDSALYLCASSLSGESNEKLFFGSGTQLSVL.

The rearrangement links TRBV6-6 to TRBJ1-2; 10 bases agree with TRBD1. V lost 2 bases, J lost 6 bases, and 3 bases stayed unmatched. Germline V gene lookup returns CDR1 MNHNY and CDR2 SVGAGI (reference sequence). The CDR3 length is 14 residues. CDR3 sequence (DNA): TGTGCCAGCAGTTACGGGACAGGGGTTGATGGCTACACCTTC. Protein product: CASSYGTGVDGYTF.

This chain joins TRBV24-1 and TRBJ1-2, with a possible D match to TRBD1 (5 bases). Trimming took 10 bases from V and 7 from J, leaving 12 bases between them. Germline values: CDR1 KGHDR, CDR2 SFDVKD. The CDR3 sequence is 11 residues long. The CDR3 protein is CATAHGAGYTF. The CDR3 coding sequence is TGTGCCACAGCTCATGGGGCTGGCTACACCTTC.

This clone was picked up many times. V is TRBV6-4 and J is TRBJ2-2; possible D gene TRBD1, 6 bases. Germline V gene data show CDR1 as MRHNA and CDR2 as SNTAGT. The CDR3 spans 15 residues. The V end lost 0 bases, the J end lost 5 bases, and 10 bases lay between the germline ends. The CDR3 nucleotides are TGTGCCAGCAGTGACTCAGCAGGGGTTACCGGGGAGCTGTTTTTT. This encodes CASSDSAGVTGELFF.